This TCR beta chain was sequenced for a study of cytomegalovirus exposure and HLA in healthy donors. Study findings and constraints: In a later analysis, specific HLA alleles were associated with over 15,000 TCR beta sequences at a 0.05 false discovery rate. Highly shared sequence variants in one cluster were likely a sequencing artifact. The availability of immune exposure information extended only to CMV serostatus.

Concerning this clone: Its antigen is still unknown.

V shed 7 bases and J 10 bases; nucleotides not matched to a gene: 10. The CDR3 is 14 amino acids. Germline CDR1 and CDR2: MDHEN and SYDVKM. Primers included in the PCR were 60 Vbeta and 13 Jbeta primers. Produced via immunoSEQ multiplex PCR; TCRdb's table is partial and in-frame only. The sample holds about 190,000 clones, roughly 79% seen once. The origin of this receptor is a woman under 30 in good health and CMV-seronegative. V usage is TRBV28 and J usage is TRBJ1-6, with 7 bases aligning to TRBD1. Sequenced input: PBMCs. CDR3 region: CASTTRLQGSPLHF. DNA for the CDR3: TGTGCCAGCACCACAAGGCTACAGGGGTCACCCCTCCACTTT.